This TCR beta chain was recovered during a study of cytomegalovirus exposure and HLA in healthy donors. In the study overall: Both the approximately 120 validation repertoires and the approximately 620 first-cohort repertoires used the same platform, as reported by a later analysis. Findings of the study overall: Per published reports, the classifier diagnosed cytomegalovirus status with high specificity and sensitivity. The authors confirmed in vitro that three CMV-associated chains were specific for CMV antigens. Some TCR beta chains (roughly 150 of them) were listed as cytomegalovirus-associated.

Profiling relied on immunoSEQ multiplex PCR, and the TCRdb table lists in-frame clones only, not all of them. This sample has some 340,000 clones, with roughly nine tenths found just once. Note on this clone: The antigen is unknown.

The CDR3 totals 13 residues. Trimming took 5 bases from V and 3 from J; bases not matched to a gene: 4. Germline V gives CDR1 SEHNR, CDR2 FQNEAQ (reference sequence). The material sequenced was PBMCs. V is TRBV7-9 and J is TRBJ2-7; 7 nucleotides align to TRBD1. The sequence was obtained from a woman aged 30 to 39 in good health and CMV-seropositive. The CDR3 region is CASSTGTDYEQYF. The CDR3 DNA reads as TGTGCCAGCAGCACCGGGACAGACTACGAGCAGTACTTC.